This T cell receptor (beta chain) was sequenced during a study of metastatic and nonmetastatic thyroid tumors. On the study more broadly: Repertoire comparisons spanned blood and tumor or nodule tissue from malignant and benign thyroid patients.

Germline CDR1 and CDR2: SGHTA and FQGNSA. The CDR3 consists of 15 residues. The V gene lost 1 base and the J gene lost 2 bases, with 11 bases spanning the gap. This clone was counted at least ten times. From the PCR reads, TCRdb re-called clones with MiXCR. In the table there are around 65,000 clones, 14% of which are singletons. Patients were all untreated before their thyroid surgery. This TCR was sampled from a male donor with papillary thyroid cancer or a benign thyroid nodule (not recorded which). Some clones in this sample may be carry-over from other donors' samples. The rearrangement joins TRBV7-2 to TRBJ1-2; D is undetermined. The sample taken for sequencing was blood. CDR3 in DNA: TGTGCCAGCAGCTTAGAAGTGAAAATAAACTATGGCTACACCTTC. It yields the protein CASSLEVKINYGYTF.